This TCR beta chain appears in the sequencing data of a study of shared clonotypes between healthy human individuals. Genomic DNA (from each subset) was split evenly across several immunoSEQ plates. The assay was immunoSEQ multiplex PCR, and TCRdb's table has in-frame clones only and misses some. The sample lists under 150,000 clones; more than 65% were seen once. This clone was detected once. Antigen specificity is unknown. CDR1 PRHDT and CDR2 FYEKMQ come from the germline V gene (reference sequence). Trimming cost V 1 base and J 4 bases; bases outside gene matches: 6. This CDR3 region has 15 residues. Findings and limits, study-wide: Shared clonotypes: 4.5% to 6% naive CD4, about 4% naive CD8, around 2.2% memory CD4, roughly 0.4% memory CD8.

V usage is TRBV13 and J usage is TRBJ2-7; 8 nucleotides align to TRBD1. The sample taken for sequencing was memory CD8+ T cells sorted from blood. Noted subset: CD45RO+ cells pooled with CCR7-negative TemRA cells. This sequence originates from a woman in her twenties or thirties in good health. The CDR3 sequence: CASSLEGQGSYEQYF. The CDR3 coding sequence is TGTGCCAGCAGCTTAGAAGGACAGGGTAGTTACGAGCAGTACTTC.